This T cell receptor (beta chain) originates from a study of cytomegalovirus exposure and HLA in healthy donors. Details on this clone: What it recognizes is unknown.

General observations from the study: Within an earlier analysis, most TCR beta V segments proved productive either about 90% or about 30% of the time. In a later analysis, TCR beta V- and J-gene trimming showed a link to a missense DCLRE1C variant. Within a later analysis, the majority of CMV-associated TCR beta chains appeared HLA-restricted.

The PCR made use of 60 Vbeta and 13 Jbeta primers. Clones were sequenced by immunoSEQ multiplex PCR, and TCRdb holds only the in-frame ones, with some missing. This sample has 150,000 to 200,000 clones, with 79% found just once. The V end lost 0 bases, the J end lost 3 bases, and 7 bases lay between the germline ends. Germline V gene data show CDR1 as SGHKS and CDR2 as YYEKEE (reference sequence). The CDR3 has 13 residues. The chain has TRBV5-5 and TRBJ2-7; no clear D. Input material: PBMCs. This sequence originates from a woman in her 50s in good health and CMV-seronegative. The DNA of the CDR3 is TGTGCCAGCAGCTTGGCGCAGAACTACGAGCAGTACTTC. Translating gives CASSLAQNYEQYF.